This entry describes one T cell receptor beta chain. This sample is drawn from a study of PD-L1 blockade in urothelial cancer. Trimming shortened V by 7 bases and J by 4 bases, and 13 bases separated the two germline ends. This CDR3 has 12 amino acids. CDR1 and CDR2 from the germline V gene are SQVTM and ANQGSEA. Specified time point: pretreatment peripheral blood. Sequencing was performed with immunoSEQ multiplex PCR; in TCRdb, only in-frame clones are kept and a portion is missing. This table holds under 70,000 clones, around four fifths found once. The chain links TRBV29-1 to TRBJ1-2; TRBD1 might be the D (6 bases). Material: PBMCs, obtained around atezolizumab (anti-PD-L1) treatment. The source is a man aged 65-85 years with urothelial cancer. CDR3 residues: CSARTELYGYTF. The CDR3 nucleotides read TGCAGCGCCCGGACAGAACTCTATGGCTACACCTTC.